The rows below give T cell receptor beta chains drawn from one sample of a study of cytotoxic CD8 clonotypes in ibrutinib-treated CLL. Assay used: immunoSEQ multiplex PCR; TCRdb lists only in-frame clones, some missing. In the table there are under 150,000 clones, around 84% of which are singletons. The sample was PBMCs, taken after 36 months of ibrutinib treatment. These receptors were collected from a human donor with chronic lymphocytic leukemia. Both conserved end residues are part of each CDR3. A D gene is named only where the DNA matches it firmly.

D | J | length | V | CDR3 | DNA
TRBD2 | TRBJ2-3 | 15 | TRBV19 | CASSIGGRGADTQYF | TGTGCCAGTAGTATCGGTGGGAGGGGTGCAGATACGCAGTATTTT
TRBD2 | TRBJ2-7 | 15 | TRBV2 | CASSELAGPTYEQYF | TGTGCCAGCAGTGAACTAGCGGGACCAACCTACGAGCAGTACTTC
NA | TRBJ1-2 | 14 | TRBV5-1 | CASSSPTGFYGYTF | TGCGCCAGCAGCTCTCCAACAGGGTTCTATGGCTACACCTTC
TRBD1 | TRBJ1-2 | 15 | TRBV4-1 | CASSQDRLAGGGYTF | TGCGCCAGCAGCCAAGATCGTTTGGCAGGGGGTGGCTACACCTTC
TRBD1 | TRBJ2-1 | 17 | TRBV5-4 | CASSLAYRGTGNNEQFF | TGTGCCAGCAGCTTGGCCTATCGTGGGACAGGTAATAATGAGCAGTTCTTC
NA | TRBJ1-5 | 14 | TRBV19 | CASSGDAFYQPQHF | TGTGCCAGTAGCGGGGACGCATTCTATCAGCCCCAGCATTTT
TRBD1 | TRBJ1-2 | 16 | TRBV6-1 | CASSEAHPGQGYGYTF | TGTGCCAGCAGTGAAGCCCATCCGGGACAGGGGTATGGCTACACCTTC
NA | TRBJ1-5 | 14 | TRBV5-1 | CASSLTGRNQPQHF | TGCGCCAGCAGCCTAACAGGGCGTAATCAGCCCCAGCATTTT
TRBD1 | TRBJ2-7 | 14 | TRBV9 | CASSVEDRVNEQYF | TGTGCCAGCAGCGTAGAGGACAGGGTCAACGAGCAGTACTTC
NA | TRBJ1-2 | 14 | TRBV5-8 | CASSWGATRNSYTF | TGTGCCAGCAGCTGGGGGGCCACCAGGAATAGCTACACCTTC